This TCR beta chain stems from a study of blood T cells in healthy people across ages. Combining a sample-barcoded 5' primer with a J-beta primer mix, a second PCR ran for 7 to 11 cycles. There were at least 2.5 million CDR3-containing paired-end reads obtained from each sample. Each CDR3 protein gets one entry after TCRdb re-called the 5' RACE reads with MiXCR. The sample lists about 1.5 million distinct CDR3 sequences; approximately 43% were seen once. Researchers isolated at least 7 million PBMCs per sample. The CDR3 runs to 13 residues. V lost 3 bases and J lost 4, with 9 bases in between. This chain links TRBV12-3 or TRBV12-4 with TRBJ1-2; D unresolved. The specimen sequenced was blood. This TCR derives from a woman aged 18-29 years in good health. CDR3 residues: CASSFTVRYGYTF. In DNA form, the CDR3 reads TGTGCCAGCAGTTTTACGGTTCGCTATGGCTACACCTTC.